This TCR beta chain is from a study of blood T cell repertoires in COVID-19. Study information: The United States, Italy and Spain provided the acute and convalescent COVID-19 samples. T cells, B-cell-depleted T cells, or PBMCs provided the cDNA or gDNA that served as material.

After removal of 5 bases from V and 9 bases from J, the junction contained 7 bases not matched to a gene. Germline V gene lookup returns CDR1 SGHVS and CDR2 FNYEAQ. This CDR3 has 13 residues. Self-reported history from a screening survey and questionnaire set each donor's cohort. Original handling: Using reference gene primer amplification, nucleated cell counts were estimated. Data came from immunoSEQ multiplex PCR; TCRdb stores just in-frame clones and leaves some out. The V and J calls and clone size come from that table; D and trimming were worked out from the DNA. The table records about 200,000 clones, roughly 85% of them present only once.

This TCR derives from a woman in her thirties or forties with acute COVID-19. The V gene is TRBV7-6, the J gene TRBJ2-1; TRBD1 agrees at 7 bases. Sequences were obtained from PBMCs or T cells enriched from blood (not recorded which). Here the CDR3 DNA reads TGTGCCAGCAGCCTAGAGTACAGGGGTGAGCAGTTCTTC. Encoded protein: CASSLEYRGEQFF.